This T cell receptor (beta chain) was identified in a study of technical replicates of blood from a few donors. This CDR3 comprises 15 residues. Looked up from germline, CDR1 is WNHNN and CDR2 is SYGVQD (reference sequence). V was clipped by 4 bases and J by 3 bases, with 16 bases between them. Some clones are missing from TCRdb's copy, which holds only in-frame ones; the method was immunoSEQ multiplex PCR. The sample lists roughly 15,000 clones, around 86% occurring once. The chain joins TRBV10-1 to TRBJ2-7, with D possibly being TRBD1 (6 bases). This receptor was taken from a human donor in good health. The source material was PBMCs. The CDR3 spells CASSAMGTRGYEQYF. The CDR3 bases are TGCGCCAGCAGTGCTATGGGGACACGCGGCTACGAGCAGTACTTC.